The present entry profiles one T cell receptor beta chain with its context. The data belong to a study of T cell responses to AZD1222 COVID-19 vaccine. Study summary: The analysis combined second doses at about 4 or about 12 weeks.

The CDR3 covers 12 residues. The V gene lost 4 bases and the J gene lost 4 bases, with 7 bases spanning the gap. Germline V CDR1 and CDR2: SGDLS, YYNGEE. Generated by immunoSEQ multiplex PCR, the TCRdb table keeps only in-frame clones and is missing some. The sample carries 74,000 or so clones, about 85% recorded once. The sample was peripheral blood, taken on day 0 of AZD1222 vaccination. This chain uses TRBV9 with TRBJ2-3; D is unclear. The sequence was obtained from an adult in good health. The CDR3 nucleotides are TGTGCCAGCAGCCCCGAAGCAGATACGCAGTATTTT. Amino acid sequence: CASSPEADTQYF.